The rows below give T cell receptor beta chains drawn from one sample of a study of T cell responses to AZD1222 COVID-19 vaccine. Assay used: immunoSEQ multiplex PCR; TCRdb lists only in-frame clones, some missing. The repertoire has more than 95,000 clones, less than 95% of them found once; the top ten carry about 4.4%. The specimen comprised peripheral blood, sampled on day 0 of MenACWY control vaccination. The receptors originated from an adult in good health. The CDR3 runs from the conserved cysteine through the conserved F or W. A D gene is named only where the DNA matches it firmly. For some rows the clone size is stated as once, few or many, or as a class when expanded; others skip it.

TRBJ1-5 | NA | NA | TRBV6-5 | TGTGCCAGCAGTAACTCGTTGGACTCACAACAGCCCCAGCATTTT | CASSNSLDSQQPQHF
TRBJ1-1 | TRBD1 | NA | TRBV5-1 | TGCGCCAGCAGCGAGGGACAGCCGAACACTGAAGCTTTCTTT | CASSEGQPNTEAFF
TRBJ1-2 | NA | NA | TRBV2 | TGTGCCAGCAGTGGTCGAACAACCTATGGCTACACCTTC | CASSGRTTYGYTF
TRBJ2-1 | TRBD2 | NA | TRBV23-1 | TGCGCCAGCAGTCAAAGACTAGCGGGGGTTAAGAGCTCCTACAATGAGCAGTTCTTC | CASSQRLAGVKSSYNEQFF
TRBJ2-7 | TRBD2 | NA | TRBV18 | TGTGCCAGCTCACGGGGGAGCAGTAGCGGGAAGTACGAGCAGTACTTC | CASSRGSSSGKYEQYF
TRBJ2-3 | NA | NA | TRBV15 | TGTGCCACCAGCAGGCTCGGACTGAACACAGATACGCAGTATTTT | CATSRLGLNTDTQYF
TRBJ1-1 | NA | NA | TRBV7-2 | TGTGCCAGCAGCGCCCCACCGGGACAAGAAGCTTTCTTT | CASSAPPGQEAFF
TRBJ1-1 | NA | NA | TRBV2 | TGTGCCAGCAAGGGATCGATGAACACTGAAGCTTTCTTT | CASKGSMNTEAFF
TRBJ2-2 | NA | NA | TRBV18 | TGTGCCAGCTCACCGACATCCGGGGAGCTGTTTTTT | CASSPTSGELFF
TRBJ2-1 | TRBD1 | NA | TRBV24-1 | TGTGCCACCAGTGATCTGGGACAGTACAATGAGCAGTTCTTC | CATSDLGQYNEQFF
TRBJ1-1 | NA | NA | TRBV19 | TGTGCCAGTAGTATCACACGGAACACTGAAGCTTTCTTT | CASSITRNTEAFF
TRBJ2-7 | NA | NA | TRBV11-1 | TGTGCCAGCAGCTTAAACGGTGGAGAGCAGTACTTC | CASSLNGGEQYF
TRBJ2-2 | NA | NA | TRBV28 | TGTGCCAGCAGTTTATGGCTGACGAACACCGGGGAGCTGTTTTTT | CASSLWLTNTGELFF
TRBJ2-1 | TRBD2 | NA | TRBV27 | TGTGCCAGTCTAGCGGGAGGGTCCTACAATGAGCAGTTCTTC | CASLAGGSYNEQFF
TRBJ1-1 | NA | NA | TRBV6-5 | TGTGCCAGCAGTTACGCGGGGGGGACGAGGAACACTGAAGCTTTCTTT | CASSYAGGTRNTEAFF
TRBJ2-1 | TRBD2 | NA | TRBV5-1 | TGCGCCAGCAGCCCTTGGACTAGCGGTTACAATGAGCAGTTCTTC | CASSPWTSGYNEQFF
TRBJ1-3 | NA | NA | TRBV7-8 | TGTGCCACCCGCGCGAGGGCTGGAAACACCATATATTTT | CATRARAGNTIYF
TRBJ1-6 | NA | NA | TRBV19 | TGTGCCAGTAGTCCGCAGGGAGGCTCCTATAATTCACCCCTCCACTTT | CASSPQGGSYNSPLHF
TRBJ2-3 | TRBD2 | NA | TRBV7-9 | TGTGCCAGCAGCCCAACTAGCGGGAGGCCGCGCGTGCCAGATACGCAGTATTTT | CASSPTSGRPRVPDTQYF
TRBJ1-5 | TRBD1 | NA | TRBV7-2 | TGTGCCAGCAGTAAGACACCCGGGACAGGGATGGGGAATCAGCCCCAGCATTTT | CASSKTPGTGMGNQPQHF
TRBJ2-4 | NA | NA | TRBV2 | TGTGCCACGGGGCCCGGACTTCTGGCCCCGCAAGAAAACATTCAGTACTTC | CATGPGLLAPQENIQYF
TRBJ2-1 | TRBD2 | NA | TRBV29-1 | TGCAGCGCTGGGACTACATACAATGAGCAGTTCTTC | CSAGTTYNEQFF
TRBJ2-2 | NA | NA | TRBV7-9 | TGTGCCAGCAGCCCCGGTCGGACCGGGGAGCTGTTTTTT | CASSPGRTGELFF
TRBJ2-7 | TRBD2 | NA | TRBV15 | TGTGCCACCAGCAGAGATCTAAGCGGGAGTTACGAGCAGTACTTC | CATSRDLSGSYEQYF
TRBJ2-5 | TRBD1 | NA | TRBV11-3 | TGTGCCAGCAGTCATGGTTCGATTTGGACAGGGGAAGAGACCCAGTACTTC | CASSHGSIWTGEETQYF
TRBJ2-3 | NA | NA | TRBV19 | TGTGCCAGCCTAGGCCAAGATACGCAGTATTTT | CASLGQDTQYF
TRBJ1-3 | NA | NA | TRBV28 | TGTGCCAGCAGCAAGAACAGGGATTACTCCTCTGGAAACACCATATATTTT | CASSKNRDYSSGNTIYF
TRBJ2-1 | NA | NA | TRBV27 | TGTGCCAGCAGTTTACTAGGCTACAATGAGCAGTTCTTC | CASSLLGYNEQFF
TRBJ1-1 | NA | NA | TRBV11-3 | TGTGCCAGCAGCTTAGGGCAGGGGAACACTGAAGCTTTCTTT | CASSLGQGNTEAFF
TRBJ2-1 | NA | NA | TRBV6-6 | TGTGCCAGCAGGTTTGACAGTAAGCAGTTCTTC | CASRFDSKQFF
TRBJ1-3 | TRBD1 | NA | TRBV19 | TGTGCCAGTACCTTGGGACAGCCGAATGGAAACACCATATATTTT | CASTLGQPNGNTIYF
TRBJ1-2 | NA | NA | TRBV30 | TGTGCCTGGAGTGTCAACAGGGCGACGGCCTATGGCTACACCTTC | CAWSVNRATAYGYTF
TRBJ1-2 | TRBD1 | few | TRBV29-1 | TGCAGCGTTGAAGAACAACCCTGGACAGGGCGGGCTGGCTACACCTTC | CSVEEQPWTGRAGYTF
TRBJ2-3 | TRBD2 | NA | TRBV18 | TGTGCCAGCTCACACGCGACTAGCGGGGGGGATACGCAGTATTTT | CASSHATSGGDTQYF
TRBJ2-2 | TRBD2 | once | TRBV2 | TGTGCCAGCAGTCTCTTACTAGCGGGAGGGGTTACCGGGGAGCTGTTTTTT | CASSLLLAGGVTGELFF
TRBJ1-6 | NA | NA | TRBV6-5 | TGTGCCAGCAGTTACGCTGGGACTCTAAGGTCACCCCTCCACTTT | CASSYAGTLRSPLHF
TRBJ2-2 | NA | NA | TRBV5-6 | TGTGCCAGCAGCTTGTTGACAAGGAACACCGGGGAGCTGTTTTTT | CASSLLTRNTGELFF
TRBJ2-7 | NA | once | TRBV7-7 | TGTGCCAGCAGCTTAGAGGTAGGGGGCGAGCAGTACTTC | CASSLEVGGEQYF
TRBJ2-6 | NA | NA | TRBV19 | TGTGCCAGTAGTATACAAACAGGGAATACTGGGGCCAACGTCCTGACTTTC | CASSIQTGNTGANVLTF
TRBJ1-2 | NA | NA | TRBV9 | TGTGCCAGCAGCGTAGGAACAGCTAACTATGGCTACACCTTC | CASSVGTANYGYTF